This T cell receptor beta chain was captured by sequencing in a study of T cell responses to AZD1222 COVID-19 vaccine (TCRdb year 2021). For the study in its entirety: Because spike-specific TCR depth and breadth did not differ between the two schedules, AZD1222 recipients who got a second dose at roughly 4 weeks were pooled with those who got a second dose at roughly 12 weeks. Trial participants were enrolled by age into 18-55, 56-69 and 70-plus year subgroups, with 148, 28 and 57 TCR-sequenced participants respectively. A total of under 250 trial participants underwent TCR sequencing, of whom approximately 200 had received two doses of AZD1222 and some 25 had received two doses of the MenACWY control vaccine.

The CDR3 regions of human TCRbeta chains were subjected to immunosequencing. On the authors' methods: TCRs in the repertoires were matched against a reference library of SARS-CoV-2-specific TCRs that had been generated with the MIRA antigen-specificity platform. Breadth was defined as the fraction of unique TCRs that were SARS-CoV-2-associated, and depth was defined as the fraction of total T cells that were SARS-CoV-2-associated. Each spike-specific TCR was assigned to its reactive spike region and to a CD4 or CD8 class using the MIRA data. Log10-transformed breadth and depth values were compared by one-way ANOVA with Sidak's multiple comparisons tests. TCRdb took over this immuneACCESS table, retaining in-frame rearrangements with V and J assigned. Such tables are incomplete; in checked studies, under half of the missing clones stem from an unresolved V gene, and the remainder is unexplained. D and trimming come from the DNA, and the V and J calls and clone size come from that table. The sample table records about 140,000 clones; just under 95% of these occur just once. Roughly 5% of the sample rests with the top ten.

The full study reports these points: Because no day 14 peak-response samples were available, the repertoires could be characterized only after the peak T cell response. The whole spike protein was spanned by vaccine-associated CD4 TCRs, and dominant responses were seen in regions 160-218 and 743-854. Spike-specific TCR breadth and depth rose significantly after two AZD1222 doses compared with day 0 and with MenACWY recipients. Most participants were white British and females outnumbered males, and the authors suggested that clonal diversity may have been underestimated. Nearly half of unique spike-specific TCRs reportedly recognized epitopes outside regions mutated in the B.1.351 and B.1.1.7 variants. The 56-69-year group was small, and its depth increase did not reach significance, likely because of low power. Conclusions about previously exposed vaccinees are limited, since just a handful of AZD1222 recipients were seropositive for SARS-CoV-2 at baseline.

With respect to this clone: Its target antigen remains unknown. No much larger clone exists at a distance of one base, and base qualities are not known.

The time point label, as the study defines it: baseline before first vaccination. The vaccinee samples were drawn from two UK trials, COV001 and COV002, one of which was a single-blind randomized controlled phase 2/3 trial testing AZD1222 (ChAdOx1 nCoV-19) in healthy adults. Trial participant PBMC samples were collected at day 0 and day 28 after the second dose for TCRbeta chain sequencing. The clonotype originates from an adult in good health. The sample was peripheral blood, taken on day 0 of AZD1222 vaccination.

The CDR3 loop reads CATGGLLAGGPGDTQYF. The bases are TGTGCCACCGGGGGGTTGTTAGCGGGAGGGCCGGGAGATACGCAGTATTTT. The rearranged chain carries TRBV7-6 and TRBJ2-3, with 11 bases in between that match TRBD2. V loses 10 bases at its end and J loses 5 bases; junction bases beyond the gene matches: 17. The CDR3 has 17 amino acids, counting the end cysteine and phenylalanine. Just the 51-base CDR3 DNA is kept, in frame starting at base 1. The germline V gene provides CDR1 SGHVS and CDR2 FNYEAQ.